The present T cell receptor (beta chain) was sequenced within a study of identical twins. Findings and limits, study-wide: Carriage of fewer insertions was seen in abundant cord blood beta clonotypes, whereas memory repertoires showed none. Diverse VJ usage suggested most zero-insertion clonotypes were not invariant T cells. Twin sharing of out-of-frame TCR alpha was underestimated by models in monozygotic pairs.

Note on this clonotype: Its antigen is as yet unknown.

The authors used template switching to add a universal primer site and gave cDNA unique molecular identifiers. MiXCR was run by TCRdb on the 5' RACE reads, yielding one entry per CDR3 protein. Of fewer than 650,000 distinct CDR3 sequences listed, 9.6% are singletons. V was pared by 7 bases and J by 8 bases, with 13 bases of the junction left unmatched. Per the germline V gene, CDR1 is MNHNS and CDR2 is SASEGT. The length of the CDR3 is 15 residues. A further study also used this sample, focusing on yellow fever vaccine responses in identical twins.

The sequencing sample was made of PBMCs. This rearrangement joins TRBV6-1 to TRBJ2-1, with TRBD2 matching over 8 bases. The clonotype comes from a young woman in good health. CDR3 coding DNA: TGTGCCAGCACAAAAGGGCTAGCGGGCCGGGATGAGCAGTTCTTC. It translates to CASTKGLAGRDEQFF.